Shown below are 29 T cell receptor beta chains from a single sample sequenced in a study of metastatic and nonmetastatic thyroid tumors (dated by TCRdb to the early 2020s). The library was made by PCR. The listed sequencing device is Illumina HiSeq 4000. Through fastp at Q25 and MiXCR, TCRdb rebuilt clones from the public reads, retaining in-frame beta chains. This sample comprises approximately 31,000 clones, just under 30% of them detected only once. In total, the top ten clones hold roughly 31% of the sample. Before undergoing thyroid surgery, none of the patients had been given any kind of treatment. The sequencing input was blood. Receptor source: a female donor with papillary thyroid cancer or a benign thyroid nodule (not recorded which). Some clones in this sample may be carry-over from other donors' samples.

The chain has TRBV11-3 and TRBJ1-3; no reliable D call. The CDR3 runs to 16 residues. CDR1 SGHNT and CDR2 YENEEA come from the germline V gene. V lost 6 bases, J lost 2 bases, and 17 bases lay in between. The CDR3 DNA reads as TGTGCCAGCAGAATAAACGTAGGGATTGCTGGAAACACCATATATTTT. It is translated as CASRINVGIAGNTIYF.

The chain recombines TRBV6-1 with TRBJ2-7; 7 nucleotides agree with TRBD1. Per the germline V gene, CDR1 is MNHNS and CDR2 is SASEGT. The CDR3 sequence is 13 residues long. V lost 5 bases and J lost 4; bases outside the gene matches: 5. The CDR3 DNA follows: TGTGCCAGCAGTTCGACAGGGCCTTACGAGCAGTACTTC. Translating gives CASSSTGPYEQYF.

Only a few counts were recorded for this clone. The rearrangement uses TRBV6-1 and TRBJ2-6; D not certain. Germline V gene data show CDR1 as MNHNS and CDR2 as SASEGT. V dropped 5 bases and J dropped 0 bases, with 14 bases sitting between them. The CDR3 covers 17 residues. CDR3 residues: CASSLQRSYSGANVLTF. The CDR3 DNA sequence: TGTGCCAGCAGTCTACAGAGATCCTACTCTGGGGCCAACGTCCTGACTTTC.

The V gene is TRBV7-2, the J gene TRBJ2-7; maybe TRBD1 (5 bases). The CDR3 is 13 residues long. Germline CDR1 SGHTA, CDR2 FQGNSA. V was shortened by 5 bases and J by 2 bases, with 10 bases between the two germline ends. The CDR3: CASSPTVAYEQYF. The CDR3 nucleotides are TGTGCCAGCAGCCCGACAGTGGCCTACGAGCAGTACTTC.

The table lists this clone with many counts. One end of the junction does not line up with germline, which may come from a read error. The CDR3 spells CACSRDTGELFF. CDR3 nucleotide sequence: TGTGCCTGCAGCAGGGACACCGGGGAGCTGTTTTTT. The rearrangement uses TRBV2 and TRBJ2-2; D may be TRBD1 (5 bases). Germline CDR1 reads SNHLY; CDR2 reads FYNNEI. CDR3 length equals 12 residues.

The table lists this clone with many counts. At one end the junction does not follow the germline gene, possibly because of a read error. Other DNA sequences in this sample translate to the same CDR3. This chain joins TRBV10-3 and TRBJ1-6; 8 nucleotides align to TRBD1. The CDR3 extends over 15 amino acids. CDR1 and CDR2 from the germline V gene are ENHRY and SYGVKD. This chain's CDR3 is CAISESTGGNSPLHF. The DNA of the CDR3 is TGTGCCATCAGCGAGTCCACAGGGGGTAATTCACCCCTCCACTTT.

There are a few counts of this clone. The chain combines TRBV6-2 or TRBV6-3 with TRBJ2-3; 12 bases agree with TRBD2. There are 15 residues in the CDR3. V was clipped by 9 bases and J by 4 bases; unmatched bases: 8. The germline gives CDR1 MNHEY, CDR2 SVGEGT. This chain's CDR3 is CARQTSGRNPDTQYF. CDR3 DNA: TGTGCCAGGCAGACTAGCGGGAGAAATCCAGATACGCAGTATTTT.

This clone was seen many times. The chain is built from TRBV19 and TRBJ2-5, with TRBD2 identical over 7 bases. The CDR3 extends over 16 amino acids. Looked up from germline, CDR1 is LNHDA and CDR2 is SQIVND (reference sequence). V gave up 5 bases and J gave up 5 bases; unmatched junction bases: 14. The CDR3, as DNA: TGTGCCAGTAGTCCGGTTGGCGGGAGATCCGTGGAGACCCAGTACTTC. Translating it yields CASSPVGGRSVETQYF.

This clone appeared a few times. The chain employs TRBV10-3 and TRBJ2-7; 7 bases are shared with TRBD2. The CDR3 covers 15 residues. The ends lost 0 bases at V and 0 bases at J; junction bases unmatched: 2. Germline CDR1 is ENHRY and CDR2 is SYGVKD. CDR3 DNA sequence: TGTGCCATCAGTGAGTCGGGGGGGAGCTCCTACGAGCAGTACTTC. Translated: CAISESGGSSYEQYF.

V usage is TRBV18 and J usage is TRBJ2-2; possibly TRBD1 for D (6 bases). Germline V gene lookup returns CDR1 KGHSH and CDR2 LQKENI. V gave up 0 bases and J gave up 4 bases, with 6 bases separating them. The CDR3 has 14 amino acids. CDR3 amino acids: CASSPPGGTGELFF. Written as DNA, the CDR3 is TGTGCCAGCTCACCACCAGGGGGCACCGGGGAGCTGTTTTTT.

This clone was found many times. The chain uses TRBV20-1 and TRBJ2-1; D is possibly TRBD2 (6 bases). The CDR3 covers 19 residues. The germline V gene encodes CDR1 DFQATT and CDR2 SNEGSKA (reference sequence). V lost 4 bases to trimming and J lost 7 bases, with 32 bases between them. The chain's CDR3 is CSATPRDGSEFYVRNEQFF. The CDR3 DNA is TGCAGTGCTACTCCTCGGGACGGGAGCGAGTTCTATGTTAGGAATGAGCAGTTCTTC.

This clone showed up many times. The rearrangement links TRBV14 to TRBJ2-5, with D hard to call. The CDR3 spans 12 residues. The germline gives CDR1 SGHDN, CDR2 FVKESK. Trimming took off 1 base at V and 4 bases at J, with 4 bases between the two ends. The CDR3 spells CASSQVSETQYF. The CDR3 DNA follows: TGTGCCAGCAGCCAAGTTTCAGAGACCCAGTACTTC.

The V gene is TRBV6-2 or TRBV6-3, the J gene TRBJ2-7, with 11 bases lining up with TRBD2. The CDR3 spans 17 residues. V shed 2 bases, J shed 3 bases, and the junction held 9 bases outside the gene matches. Germline lookup yields CDR1 MNHEY and CDR2 SVGEGT. The CDR3 DNA is TGTGCCAGCAGTTACGCGTCTAGCGGGAGGATAAGCTACGAGCAGTACTTC. It translates to CASSYASSGRISYEQYF.

This clone was recorded once. V gene TRBV11-2 combines with J gene TRBJ2-1; 8 positions agree with TRBD1. The length of the CDR3 is 16 residues. Trimming took 5 bases from V and 3 from J; bases not matched to a gene: 9. CDR1 and CDR2 from the germline V gene are SGHAT and FQNNGV. This CDR3 is CASSPTATGGYNEQFF. The CDR3 DNA reads as TGTGCCAGCAGCCCCACGGCTACAGGGGGCTACAATGAGCAGTTCTTC.

In its sample, this clone was seen once. The genes are TRBV6-1 and TRBJ1-1; D gene ambiguous. The CDR3 contains 14 residues. Deletions cut 3 bases from V and 0 bases from J, with 8 bases between. Germline V gives CDR1 MNHNS, CDR2 SASEGT. In nucleotides, the CDR3 is TGTGCCAGCAGTGAGGCTTGGCTGAACACTGAAGCTTTCTTT. This sequence encodes CASSEAWLNTEAFF.

This clone was detected ten times or more. The chain couples TRBV10-2 to TRBJ1-5; no firm D call. V lost 5 bases to trimming and J lost 0 bases, with 11 bases between them. CDR3 length equals 15 residues. Germline-derived CDR1 and CDR2 are WSHSY and SAAADI. CDR3 in DNA: TGCGCCAGCAGTCCACAGCAATATAGCAATCAGCCCCAGCATTTT. The encoded protein is CASSPQQYSNQPQHF.

This chain connects TRBV11-2 to TRBJ2-7, with TRBD2 matching over 7 bases. Trimming at V came to 3 bases and at J to 5 bases, leaving 10 bases not matched to a gene. The CDR3 spans 15 residues. Germline values: CDR1 SGHAT, CDR2 FQNNGV. The CDR3 spells CASSFTTGEGNEQYF. As DNA, the CDR3 is TGTGCCAGCAGCTTCACGACCGGGGAGGGGAACGAGCAGTACTTC.

This clone rates as large. This sequence joins TRBV20-1 and TRBJ2-1; 12 bases match TRBD2. Germline CDR1 reads DFQATT; CDR2 reads SNEGSKA (reference sequence). The CDR3 has 14 residues. Trimming cost V 4 bases and J 6 bases; bases outside gene matches: 4. CDR3 residues: CSAMTSGGVNEQFF. The CDR3 DNA sequence: TGCAGTGCTATGACTAGCGGGGGAGTCAATGAGCAGTTCTTC.

The V and J genes are TRBV5-1 and TRBJ1-2; 7 bases fit TRBD1. V trimming: 3 bases; J trimming: 6 bases; junction bases outside the gene matches: 11. Germline-derived CDR1 and CDR2 are SGHRS and YFSETQ. This CDR3 has 15 residues. In DNA, the CDR3 is TGCGCCAGCAGCTCCGGAGGTCTCCAGGGGGATGGCTACACCTTC. Its translation: CASSSGGLQGDGYTF.

This clone was seen once. The CDR3 coding sequence is TGTGCCAGCAGCGTAACCGGACAGAGATTAGGCACAGATACGCAGTATTTT. Translating it yields CASSVTGQRLGTDTQYF. V and J are TRBV11-1 and TRBJ2-3; tentative D call: TRBD1 (6 bases). V lost 5 bases to trimming and J lost 1 base, with 19 bases between them. The CDR3 consists of 17 residues. Germline V gives CDR1 SGHAT, CDR2 FQDESV (reference sequence).

On this clone itself: Just one base apart from a much larger clone, this may be a read error. The chain uses TRBV5-6 and TRBJ2-7, with 8 bases aligning to TRBD2. V lost 1 base, J lost 7 bases, and 4 bases stayed unmatched. Germline V gene lookup returns CDR1 SGHDT and CDR2 YYEEEE. The CDR3 runs 13 residues. Written as DNA, the CDR3 is TGTGCCAGCAGCTTGATGTTAGCGGGAGAGCAGTACTTC. It translates to CASSLMLAGEQYF. The complete variable domain, with remaining parts taken from reference TRBV5-6 and TRBJ2-7, reads DAGVTQSPTHLIKTRGQQVTLRCSPKSGHDTVSWYQQALGQGPQFIFQYYEEEERQRGNFPDRFSGHQFPNYSSELNVNALLLGDSALYLCASSLMLAGEQYFGPGTRLTVT.

By proportion, this clone is medium-sized. This chain joins TRBV6-2 or TRBV6-3 and TRBJ2-2, with 9 bases that match TRBD2. The CDR3 extends over 14 amino acids. After removal of 10 bases from V and 8 bases from J, the junction contained 11 bases not matched to a gene. Germline V gene data show CDR1 as MNHEY and CDR2 as SVGEGT. CDR3 coding DNA: TGTGCCACCCGGAGTAGCGGGAGAGGGGGGGAGCTGTTTTTT. Encoded protein: CATRSSGRGGELFF.

The V and J genes are TRBV19 and TRBJ2-7, with D tentatively TRBD2 (6 bases). The CDR3 is made up of 15 amino acids. Trimming cost V 6 bases and J 5 bases, with 20 bases left between them. CDR1 LNHDA and CDR2 SQIVND come from the germline V gene (reference sequence). Here the CDR3 reads CASRDVRLPGDEQYF. The CDR3 coding sequence is TGTGCCAGTAGAGACGTCAGGTTGCCGGGGGACGAGCAGTACTTC.

The rearrangement joins TRBV4-1 to TRBJ1-5, with 7 nucleotides matching TRBD1. Losses at the gene ends were 3 bases for V and 6 bases for J; bases not matched to a gene: 5. The germline V gene has CDR1 MGHRA and CDR2 YSYEKL. The CDR3 covers 14 residues. The DNA for the CDR3 is TGCGCCAGCAGCCATTCAACAGGGGTTCAGCCCCAGCATTTT. Residues: CASSHSTGVQPQHF.

This clone is medium-sized in the sample. This sequence joins TRBV27 and TRBJ2-3, with D possibly TRBD1 on 6 matching bases. V was pared by 4 bases and J by 4 bases, with 9 bases between. The V gene's germline CDR1 is MNHEY and CDR2 SMNVEV (reference sequence). CDR3 length: 13 residues. For the CDR3, the DNA is TGTGCCAGCAGTTACAGGGAACCAGATACGCAGTATTTT. Translated: CASSYREPDTQYF.

This clone occurred a few times. The chain recombines TRBV15 with TRBJ2-3; the match to TRBD1 covers 10 bases. Looked up from germline, CDR1 is LNHNV and CDR2 is YYDKDF (reference sequence). The CDR3 has 17 residues. J was trimmed by 0 bases and V by 2 bases; bases with no gene match: 5. CDR3 sequence: CATSRRTGGPSTDTQYF. DNA of the CDR3: TGTGCCACCAGCAGAAGGACAGGGGGGCCTAGCACAGATACGCAGTATTTT.

Sample share makes this clone medium-sized. Here the CDR3 reads CASSDGLAGGGDTQYF. CDR3 in DNA: TGTGCCAGCAGTGACGGACTAGCGGGAGGTGGAGATACGCAGTATTTT. This chain uses TRBV6-4 with TRBJ2-3, with TRBD2 identical over 14 bases. The CDR3 runs 16 residues. The trim removed 2 bases at V and 5 bases at J, leaving 3 bases unmatched. CDR1 MRHNA and CDR2 SNTAGT come from the germline V gene.

The chain uses TRBV20-1 and TRBJ1-2, with D tentatively TRBD1 (5 bases). The V and J ends lost 1 base and 4 bases respectively, with 13 bases between them. This CDR3 is 14 amino acids long. Germline V gives CDR1 DFQATT, CDR2 SNEGSKA (reference sequence). The CDR3: CSARGTRAGYGYTF. DNA for the CDR3: TGCAGTGCTAGAGGGACACGGGCGGGCTATGGCTACACCTTC.

The chain couples TRBV10-3 to TRBJ2-3, with a weak D call TRBD2 (5 bases). Germline loops: CDR1 ENHRY, CDR2 SYGVKD. Trimming cost V 10 bases and J 2 bases, with 7 bases left between them. The CDR3 runs to 11 residues. CDR3 coding DNA: TGTGCCAGCGGGTCCACAGATACGCAGTATTTT. Translated, it gives CASGSTDTQYF.